The 22 T cell receptor beta chains given below trace back to one sample, sequenced in a study of shared clonotypes between healthy human individuals. Libraries were prepared by immunoSEQ multiplex PCR; TCRdb keeps only in-frame clonotypes and omits some of them. This table holds approximately 1.9 million clones, just under 95% found once. Cells designated naive CD8 were CD45RO-negative and were positively selected for CCR7, with terminally differentiated effector memory CD45RA+ cells excluded. The sample consisted of naive CD8+ T cells from PBMCs. The source of these receptors is a young man in good health. Some clones in this sample may be carry-over from other donors' samples.

This chain links TRBV19 with TRBJ2-1; TRBD2 is a possible D gene (6 bases). From germline, CDR1 is LNHDA and CDR2 SQIVND (reference sequence). This CDR3 region has 12 residues. Trimming removed 3 bases from V and 15 bases from J, with 15 bases in between. The CDR3 loop is CASSIDRGTLFF. The CDR3, as DNA: TGTGCCAGTAGTATCGACCGGGGGACTCTGTTCTTC.

The chain couples TRBV11-2 to TRBJ2-7; D not certain. This CDR3 spans 13 amino acids. Germline V gene lookup returns CDR1 SGHAT and CDR2 FQNNGV. Between the trimmed V and J ends, which lost 1 base and 1 base, there was a span of 5 bases. The CDR3 nucleotides read TGTGCCAGCAGCTTAGCACAGTCCTACGAGCAGTACTTC. Amino acids: CASSLAQSYEQYF. Full variable domain (outside the CDR3, taken from reference TRBV11-2 and TRBJ2-7): EAGVAQSPRYKIIEKRQSVAFWCNPISGHATLYWYQQILGQGPKLLIQFQNNGVVDDSQLPKDRFSAERLKGVDSTLKIQPAKLEDSAVYLCASSLAQSYEQYFGPGTRLTVT.

This clone was picked up one time. The chain joins TRBV29-1 to TRBJ1-1; tentatively, D is TRBD1 (6 bases). The CDR3 length is 17 residues. From germline, CDR1 is SQVTM and CDR2 ANQGSEA. V lost 5 bases to trimming and J lost 4 bases, with 26 bases between them. This CDR3 is CSVIGTSNRDGSTEAFF. DNA for the CDR3: TGCAGCGTTATCGGGACTTCGAACAGGGACGGGAGCACTGAAGCTTTCTTT.

This clone was recorded only once. The chain carries TRBV9 and TRBJ1-4; 7 bases match TRBD1. The junction had 5 bases not matched to a gene; V was cut back by 3 bases and J by 0 bases. CDR1 and CDR2 (germline): SGDLS, YYNGEE. This CDR3 comprises 16 residues. CDR3 bases: TGTGCCAGCAGCGGCCGGGACAGCTCAACTAATGAAAAACTGTTTTTT. It codes for CASSGRDSSTNEKLFF. The whole variable domain, remainder taken from reference TRBV9 and TRBJ1-4, is DSGVTQTPKHLITATGQRVTLRCSPRSGDLSVYWYQQSLDQGLQFLIQYYNGEERAKGNILERFSAQQFPDLHSELNLSSLELGDSALYFCASSGRDSSTNEKLFFGSGTQLSVL.

This chain uses TRBV6-6 with TRBJ2-3, with D perhaps TRBD1 (6 bases). V lost 6 bases and J lost 0, with 10 bases in between. This CDR3 has 14 amino acids. Looked up from germline, CDR1 is MNHNY and CDR2 is SVGAGI (reference sequence). CDR3 sequence reads: CASSPTGSTDTQYF. CDR3 coding DNA: TGTGCCAGCAGCCCTACAGGGAGCACAGATACGCAGTATTTT.

J is TRBJ2-1 and V is TRBV9; 11 nucleotides match TRBD2. With 0 bases clipped from V and 8 bases from J, the junction kept 7 bases outside the gene matches. The CDR3 is made up of 16 amino acids. The germline gives CDR1 SGDLS, CDR2 YYNGEE. CDR3 protein: CASSVAGTSGEDEQFF. For the CDR3, the DNA is TGTGCCAGCAGCGTAGCAGGGACTAGCGGAGAGGATGAGCAGTTCTTC.

V gene TRBV15 combines with J gene TRBJ2-2; 9 bases match TRBD1. V lost 5 bases to trimming and J lost 5 bases; unmatched junction nucleotides: 3. Germline V gene lookup returns CDR1 LNHNV and CDR2 YYDKDF (reference sequence). The CDR3 length is 14 residues. CDR3 DNA: TGTGCCACCAGCCGGACAGGGGTGACCGGGGAGCTGTTTTTT. Translated, it gives CATSRTGVTGELFF.

This clone was detected only a few times. The chain combines TRBV15 with TRBJ1-5, with unresolved D. V was cut by 2 bases and J by 7 bases, with 9 bases left in between. There are 13 residues in the CDR3. Germline V CDR1 and CDR2: LNHNV, YYDKDF (reference sequence). The CDR3 DNA is TGTGCCACCAGCAGAACATGGTCGCAGCCCCAGCATTTT. Protein: CATSRTWSQPQHF.

This sequence joins TRBV6-5 and TRBJ2-3; tentatively, D is TRBD2 (5 bases). V was clipped by 5 bases and J by 3 bases, with 9 bases between them. The CDR3 has 13 residues. Germline V gene sequence: CDR1 MNHEY, CDR2 SVGAGI. CDR3 DNA: TGTGCCAGCAGTGCGGGTAGGACAGATACGCAGTATTTT. Protein sequence: CASSAGRTDTQYF.

This clone was found once. The chain links TRBV15 to TRBJ2-7; TRBD1 is a possible D gene (5 bases). Germline assignment: CDR1 LNHNV and CDR2 YYDKDF (reference sequence). V dropped 0 bases and J dropped 9 bases, with 12 bases sitting between them. This CDR3 spans 13 amino acids. The CDR3 region has the DNA TGTGCCACCAGCAGAGAAACAGGACGTCCGCAGTACTTC. Translated, it gives CATSRETGRPQYF.

The chain joins TRBV7-9 to TRBJ2-1; D is unclear. Trimming took 1 base from V and 4 from J, leaving 11 bases between them. The germline gives CDR1 SEHNR, CDR2 FQNEAQ (reference sequence). This CDR3 contains 15 residues. Here the CDR3 DNA reads TGTGCCAGCAGCTTAGAGAGGAGCCTATACAATGAGCAGTTCTTC. Translated: CASSLERSLYNEQFF.

The rearrangement uses TRBV30 and TRBJ2-7; D not resolved. The V end was cut by 0 bases, the J end by 3 bases, with 12 bases between. CDR1 and CDR2 from the germline V gene are GTSNPN and SVGIG (reference sequence). The CDR3 is made up of 14 amino acids. In DNA form, the CDR3 reads TGTGCCTGGAGTGTTGGACGGGCGAGCTACGAGCAGTACTTC. This codes for CAWSVGRASYEQYF.

This rearrangement joins TRBV2 to TRBJ2-1; D ambiguous. V was clipped by 3 bases and J by 8 bases, with 8 bases between them. This CDR3 contains 12 residues. Germline values: CDR1 SNHLY, CDR2 FYNNEI. The CDR3 here is CASSDIGYEQFF. The CDR3 DNA reads TGTGCCAGCAGTGACATCGGGTATGAGCAGTTCTTC.

V usage is TRBV6-1 and J usage is TRBJ2-3; D gene uncertain. This CDR3 spans 13 amino acids. Germline V gene sequence: CDR1 MNHNS, CDR2 SASEGT. V lost 8 bases to trimming and J lost 6 bases, with 15 bases between them. This chain's CDR3 is CASGARRLDTQYF. CDR3 in DNA: TGTGCCAGCGGAGCCCGCCGGTTGGATACGCAGTATTTT.

Of note for this clone: Different DNA sequences within this sample yield the same CDR3. This rearrangement joins TRBV27 to TRBJ1-5; D uncertain. The CDR3 extends over 14 amino acids. The V end lost 4 bases, the J end lost 1 base, and 8 bases lay between the germline ends. Germline CDR1 reads MNHEY; CDR2 reads SMNVEV (reference sequence). The CDR3 spells CASSYGPSNQPQHF. Written as DNA, the CDR3 is TGTGCCAGCAGTTACGGACCCAGCAATCAGCCCCAGCATTTT.

As to this clone: Mismatch with germline at one junction end may stem from a read error. V usage is TRBV2 and J usage is TRBJ2-1; D may be TRBD2 (6 bases). Germline values: CDR1 SNHLY, CDR2 FYNNEI. The CDR3 runs 14 residues. The DNA for the CDR3 is TGTGCCAGCACTGAAGCGGGCTCCTACAATGAGCAGTTCTTC. The encoded protein is CASTEAGSYNEQFF.

This rearrangement joins TRBV7-8 to TRBJ2-1; TRBD1 matches 10 bases. CDR3 length equals 16 residues. Germline V gives CDR1 SGHVS, CDR2 FQNEAQ. V trimming: 4 bases; J trimming: 0 bases; junction bases outside the gene matches: 3. The CDR3 DNA is TGTGCCAGCAGCTCCAGACAGGGGGCCTCCTACAATGAGCAGTTCTTC. Translating it yields CASSSRQGASYNEQFF.

This chain joins TRBV29-1 and TRBJ2-3; D might be TRBD2 (6 bases). The V gene's germline CDR1 is SQVTM and CDR2 ANQGSEA. The CDR3 has 11 amino acids. Trimming cost V 6 bases and J 8 bases, with 12 bases left between them. This CDR3 is CSVQLAGTQYF. The CDR3 bases are TGCAGCGTCCAACTAGCTGGTACGCAGTATTTT.

This clone was recorded only once. The rearrangement links TRBV2 to TRBJ2-3; 8 bases fit TRBD1. CDR3 size: 15 residues. The germline CDR1 and CDR2 sequences are SNHLY and FYNNEI. Trimming took 8 bases from V and 2 from J; bases not matched to a gene: 9. The CDR3 sequence: CASGDRDRHTDTQYF. The CDR3 coding sequence is TGTGCCAGCGGAGACCGGGACAGGCACACAGATACGCAGTATTTT. Together with reference TRBV2 and TRBJ2-3, the CDR3 gives the full variable domain: EPEVTQTPSHQVTQMGQEVILRCVPISNHLYFYWYRQILGQKVEFLVSFYNNEISEKSEIFDDQFSVERPDGSNFTLKIRSTKLEDSAMYFCASGDRDRHTDTQYFGPGTRLTVL.

The chain recombines TRBV5-4 with TRBJ2-2, with 14 bases lining up with TRBD2. This CDR3 has 16 amino acids. Trimming removed 3 bases from V and 5 bases from J; junction bases left unmatched: 3. In germline, CDR1 is SGHNT, CDR2 YYREEE (reference sequence). The CDR3 reads CASSWRLAGGTGELFF. The CDR3 DNA follows: TGTGCCAGCAGCTGGAGACTAGCGGGGGGGACCGGGGAGCTGTTTTTT.

V usage is TRBV27 and J usage is TRBJ2-1, with 8 bases fitting TRBD1. Per germline, CDR1 MNHEY and CDR2 SMNVEV (reference sequence). V lost 5 bases, J lost 6 bases, and 12 bases stayed unmatched. The CDR3 loop spans 16 amino acids. In DNA form, the CDR3 reads TGTGCCAGCAGTCCACGGACAGGGAAGGATATCAATGAGCAGTTCTTC. It encodes CASSPRTGKDINEQFF.

The V gene is TRBV7-9, the J gene TRBJ1-4; D gene ambiguous. CDR1 and CDR2 (germline): SEHNR, FQNEAQ (reference sequence). The CDR3 covers 13 residues. V dropped 5 bases and J dropped 8 bases, with 12 bases sitting between them. CDR3 loop: CASSLGSREKLFF. The CDR3 coding sequence is TGTGCCAGCAGCCTGGGGTCAAGGGAAAAACTGTTTTTT.